The clone carrying this TCR beta chain was counted many times. Unique molecular identifiers featured in how the TCRbeta library was prepared. TCRdb reanalysed the PCR reads using MiXCR and keeps one entry per CDR3 protein. In the table there are approximately 400,000 distinct CDR3 sequences, approximately 10% of which are singletons. These data are taken from a study of T-cell reconstitution after alpha-beta-depleted transplantation in children. CDR1 is SGHRS, CDR2 YFSETQ, per germline. The ends were cut back, 5 bases at V and 3 bases at J, with 18 bases in the middle. The CDR3 has 15 amino acids. The source of this sequence is a human donor who donated a stem cell graft to a child with acute myeloid leukemia. This rearrangement joins TRBV5-1 to TRBJ2-7; D might be TRBD1 (6 bases). The sample here was PBMCs from the stem cell graft donor, taken from the stem cell graft. The CDR3 bases are TGCGCCAGCAGATTTAATCTAGGGGGAAGCTACGAGCAGTACTTC. Translated: CASRFNLGGSYEQYF.